The 23 T cell receptor beta chains below were found in one sample sequenced in a study of T-cell memory formation after mild COVID-19. MiXCR was run by TCRdb on the 5' RACE reads, yielding one entry per CDR3 protein. The data contain under 300,000 distinct CDR3 sequences, around 8% of them singletons. Sequences were obtained from PBMCs or a T cell subset sorted from them (not recorded which). The receptor set was obtained from a man aged 18 to 35 who had mild COVID-19 (a few samples of this study predate the infection). Cell type and time point are not known.

The table lists this clonotype with many counts. The rearrangement joins TRBV20-1 to TRBJ1-2; D gene uncertain. The V end lost 5 bases, the J end lost 3 bases, and 10 bases lay between the germline ends. The CDR3 spans 12 residues. Germline V gene data show CDR1 as DFQATT and CDR2 as SNEGSKA (reference sequence). CDR3 region: CSADTQDYGYTF. CDR3 sequence (DNA): TGCAGTGCTGACACCCAGGACTATGGCTACACCTTC.

This chain connects TRBV12-3 or TRBV12-4 to TRBJ2-3; 11 positions agree with TRBD2. V lost 3 bases, J lost 1 base, and 9 bases stayed unmatched. The length of the CDR3 is 18 residues. CDR3 loop: CASSFRLAGGLRTDTQYF. The CDR3 DNA reads as TGTGCCAGCAGTTTTCGGCTAGCGGGGGGTCTACGCACAGATACGCAGTATTTT.

There are a few counts of this clonotype. This sequence joins TRBV29-1 and TRBJ1-4; D not certain. CDR3 length equals 8 residues. The V gene's germline CDR1 is SQVTM and CDR2 ANQGSEA. Trimming took 2 bases from V and 11 from J, leaving 0 bases between them. As DNA, the CDR3 is TGCAGCGTTGAAAAACTGTTTTTT. It codes for CSVEKLFF.

This clonotype was recorded a few times. The chain joins TRBV7-9 to TRBJ2-3, with 14 bases aligning to TRBD2. Germline V gene sequence: CDR1 SEHNR, CDR2 FQNEAQ (reference sequence). This CDR3 has 15 amino acids. J lost 4 bases, V lost 5 bases, and 2 bases had no gene match. CDR3: CASSRLAGGSDTQYF. The CDR3 nucleotides are TGTGCCAGCAGCCGACTAGCGGGGGGGTCAGATACGCAGTATTTT.

The V call is TRBV7-3, the J call TRBJ2-3, with D tentatively TRBD2 (7 bases). V lost 1 base and J lost 0, with 11 bases in between. Germline CDR1 is SGHTA and CDR2 is FQGTGA. The CDR3 length is 16 residues. CDR3 sequence reads: CASSLIGGASTDTQYF. The CDR3 DNA reads TGTGCCAGCAGCTTAATTGGGGGGGCAAGCACAGATACGCAGTATTTT.

The sample holds a few counts of this clonotype. The chain joins TRBV12-3 or TRBV12-4 to TRBJ1-4, with D perhaps matching TRBD1 (5 bases). The length of the CDR3 is 12 residues. Trimming pared 3 bases from V and 8 bases from J, leaving 7 bases between. The CDR3 spells CASSFRQEKLFF. The CDR3 DNA reads as TGTGCCAGCAGTTTTAGACAGGAAAAACTGTTTTTT.

Only a few counts were recorded for this clonotype. The V and J genes are TRBV3-1 and TRBJ2-2, with 8 bases lining up with TRBD2. The germline gives CDR1 LGHDT, CDR2 YNNKEL (reference sequence). The CDR3 consists of 15 residues. Trimming at V came to 4 bases and at J to 5 bases, leaving 6 bases not matched to a gene. The CDR3 loop reads CASSPTSGPTGELFF. The CDR3 DNA reads TGTGCCAGCAGCCCAACTAGCGGTCCTACCGGGGAGCTGTTTTTT.

This clonotype was seen more than once but under ten times. The DNA for the CDR3 is TGTGCCAGCAGTACAGGGGAGCCGAACACTGAAGCTTTCTTT. This codes for CASSTGEPNTEAFF. V and J are TRBV12-3 or TRBV12-4 and TRBJ1-1; 7 nucleotides line up with TRBD1. The J segment lost 1 base and the V segment lost 5 bases, leaving 4 bases of the junction unmatched. The CDR3 covers 14 residues.

This clonotype was seen a handful of times. J is TRBJ2-1 and V is TRBV4-2, with D possibly being TRBD1 or TRBD2 (5 bases each). Trimming took off 0 bases at V and 0 bases at J, with 9 bases between the two ends. The CDR3 length is 16 residues. The germline gives CDR1 LGHNA, CDR2 YNFKEQ. The CDR3 region has the DNA TGTGCCAGCAGCCAAGAGGGGGAGAGCTCCTACAATGAGCAGTTCTTC. Residues: CASSQEGESSYNEQFF.

This chain uses TRBV5-1 with TRBJ2-1; D is possibly TRBD2 (7 bases). Trimming removed 4 bases at V and 4 bases at J, with 15 bases between. The V gene's germline CDR1 is SGHRS and CDR2 YFSETQ. The CDR3 loop spans 15 amino acids. The CDR3 sequence is CASSITGGGYNEQFF. CDR3 sequence (DNA): TGCGCCAGCAGCATCACGGGGGGCGGTTACAATGAGCAGTTCTTC. The whole variable domain, filled in from reference TRBV5-1 and TRBJ2-1, reads KAGVTQTPRYLIKTRGQQVTLSCSPISGHRSVSWYQQTPGQGLQFLFEYFSETQRNKGNFPGRFSGRQFSNSRSEMNVSTLELGDSALYLCASSITGGGYNEQFFGPGTRLTVL.

This clonotype appeared many times. The chain employs TRBV20-1 and TRBJ2-1; TRBD2 matches at 9 bases. V dropped 2 bases and J dropped 10; count of bases not matched to a gene: 18. Germline V CDR1 and CDR2: DFQATT, SNEGSKA (reference sequence). The CDR3 totals 17 residues. The CDR3 bases are TGCAGTGCTAGAACTGGGGCACCTAGCGGGGATGGAACGGAGCAGTTCTTC. This encodes CSARTGAPSGDGTEQFF.

The rearrangement links TRBV14 to TRBJ1-1; tentative D call: TRBD1 (5 bases). CDR3 length equals 18 residues. V was clipped by 5 bases and J by 4 bases, with 26 bases between them. CDR1 SGHDN and CDR2 FVKESK come from the germline V gene. The chain's CDR3 is CASSSLGEGHDMGTEAFF. The CDR3 DNA sequence: TGTGCCAGCAGCTCACTTGGAGAGGGGCATGACATGGGCACTGAAGCTTTCTTT.

This chain links TRBV6-2 or TRBV6-3 with TRBJ2-2, with D unresolved. V was pared by 5 bases and J by 1 base, with 11 bases between. This CDR3 comprises 15 residues. Germline-derived CDR1 and CDR2 are MNHEY and SVGEGT. The CDR3 sequence: CASSTGAVNTGELFF. DNA of the CDR3: TGTGCCAGCAGTACCGGCGCAGTGAACACCGGGGAGCTGTTTTTT.

The gene calls are TRBV4-3 and TRBJ2-1, with D unclear. The V gene lost 0 bases and the J gene lost 0 bases, with 15 bases spanning the gap. The CDR3 totals 18 residues. Germline CDR1 reads LGHNA; CDR2 reads YSLEER. The CDR3, as DNA: TGCGCCAGCAGCCAAGATCCGGGCTCCCCAGCCTCCTACAATGAGCAGTTCTTC. It is translated as CASSQDPGSPASYNEQFF.

The chain links TRBV29-1 to TRBJ2-3; 10 bases are a match to TRBD1. V dropped 4 bases and J dropped 1; count of bases not matched to a gene: 2. In germline, CDR1 is SQVTM, CDR2 ANQGSEA. The CDR3 length is 14 residues. The CDR3 DNA reads as TGCAGCGTTGGCGGGACAGGGGGCACAGATACGCAGTATTTT. Translation gives CSVGGTGGTDTQYF.

The genes are TRBV7-2 and TRBJ2-7; TRBD2 matches at 10 bases. With V trimmed by 5 bases and J by 7 bases, 11 bases remained unmatched. The CDR3 spans 15 residues. The germline V gene encodes CDR1 SGHTA and CDR2 FQGNSA. The CDR3 bases are TGTGCCAGCAGCCCTGGAGCGGGGGGGCTTTGGGAGCAGTACTTC. Translating it yields CASSPGAGGLWEQYF.

This clonotype was seen many times. The chain's CDR3 is CATSDSREGETQYF. CDR3 DNA: TGTGCCACCAGTGATTCAAGGGAGGGAGAGACCCAGTACTTC. The rearrangement links TRBV24-1 to TRBJ2-5; 7 bases are shared with TRBD2. The V segment lost 2 bases and the J segment 4 bases; nucleotides outside the gene matches: 3. The CDR3 extends over 14 amino acids. CDR1 is KGHDR and CDR2 is SFDVKD in the germline V gene.

This clonotype has only a few counts. The CDR3 nucleotides are TGTGCCAGCAGCCGAGGACAGGGGGCATTTGAAGCTTTCTTT. It is translated as CASSRGQGAFEAFF. This chain uses TRBV7-2 with TRBJ1-1; 11 nucleotides align to TRBD1. The germline V gene encodes CDR1 SGHTA and CDR2 FQGNSA. J lost 7 bases, V lost 5 bases, and 6 bases had no gene match. The CDR3 runs 14 residues.

This clonotype was observed a handful of times. CDR3 amino acids: CASSRGTSGGRETQYF. CDR3 in DNA: TGTGCCAGCAGCCGGGGGACTAGCGGGGGCCGAGAGACCCAGTACTTC. The chain joins TRBV11-1 to TRBJ2-5; 14 bases align to TRBD2. This CDR3 is 16 amino acids long. The V segment lost 5 bases and the J segment 4 bases; nucleotides outside the gene matches: 6. Per the germline V gene, CDR1 is SGHAT and CDR2 is FQDESV (reference sequence).

The chain recombines TRBV5-1 with TRBJ2-2, with D tentatively TRBD1 (5 bases). Trimming stripped 0 bases from V and 7 bases from J, with 13 bases between. The CDR3 runs 15 residues. The germline V gene encodes CDR1 SGHRS and CDR2 YFSETQ. The CDR3 DNA is TGCGCCAGCAGCTTGGCCGCTGGGGCCGGCGGGGAGCTGTTTTTT. Encoded protein: CASSLAAGAGGELFF.

The sample holds a few counts of this clonotype. This sequence joins TRBV6-4 and TRBJ1-1; tentative D call: TRBD1 (5 bases). Germline values: CDR1 MRHNA, CDR2 SNTAGT. This CDR3 contains 15 residues. Trimming stripped 0 bases from V and 4 bases from J, with 12 bases between. CDR3 protein: CASSDSIGGGTEAFF. Here the CDR3 DNA reads TGTGCCAGCAGTGACTCGATAGGCGGGGGCACTGAAGCTTTCTTT.

This clonotype was counted only a few times. The chain recombines TRBV7-2 with TRBJ1-1; the D is unclear. This CDR3 spans 13 amino acids. Germline V gives CDR1 SGHTA, CDR2 FQGNSA. Between the trimmed V and J ends, which lost 3 bases and 7 bases, there was a span of 12 bases. The CDR3 is CASSFLGKGEAFF. The CDR3 region has the DNA TGTGCCAGCAGCTTCCTGGGAAAGGGTGAAGCTTTCTTT.

This clonotype was picked up one time. The chain carries TRBV7-8 and TRBJ2-3; 8 nucleotides agree with TRBD2. The V and J ends lost 4 bases and 4 bases, in that order; junction bases with no gene match: 4. The CDR3 contains 14 residues. Germline V gene data show CDR1 as SGHVS and CDR2 as FQNEAQ. CDR3 nucleotide sequence: TGTGCCAGCAGCTGGAGCGGGGGTCCAGATACGCAGTATTTT. It specifies CASSWSGGPDTQYF.